The present entry profiles one T cell receptor beta chain with its context. The data were obtained in a study of blood T cell repertoires in COVID-19. About the study: The origin of the acute and convalescent COVID-19 samples was the United States, Italy and Spain. In each case, the material was cDNA or gDNA derived from T cells, B-cell-depleted T cells, or PBMCs.

Original data processing: Estimates of nucleated cell counts were drawn from the amplification of reference gene primers. TCRdb's copy holds only in-frame clones and misses some; the assay was immunoSEQ multiplex PCR. That table furnishes V, J and clone size, whereas the DNA furnished D and trimming. The sample lists 150,000 to 200,000 clones, roughly 73% occurring once. The CDR3 covers 12 residues. This chain uses TRBV21-1 with TRBJ2-7; TRBD2, as called in the table, went unchecked against the DNA. TRBV21-1 is recorded as a pseudogene. Sequencing was performed on peripheral blood. This receptor was identified in a woman at least 80 years old with active or convalescent COVID-19. This CDR3 reads CASSIRTGEQYF. DNA for the CDR3: TGTGCCAGCAGCATAAGAACCGGGGAGCAGTACTTC.